The 25 T cell receptor beta chains below come from one sample, sequenced in a study of cytomegalovirus exposure and HLA in healthy donors. PCR primers comprised 60 Vbeta and 13 Jbeta primers. TCRdb keeps only in-frame clones here, not all; method: immunoSEQ multiplex PCR. Here the sample spans around 70,000 clones, roughly 70% being singletons. Specimen: PBMCs. The origin of the receptors is a man aged 65 to 85 in good health and CMV-seronegative.

The chain recombines TRBV6-5 with TRBJ2-3, with D possibly TRBD1 on 5 matching bases. Germline values: CDR1 MNHEY, CDR2 SVGAGI. Trimming removed 2 bases from V and 0 bases from J, with 9 bases in between. This CDR3 comprises 15 residues. In DNA, the CDR3 is TGTGCCAGCAGTTACGACAGATACAGCACAGATACGCAGTATTTT. This translates into CASSYDRYSTDTQYF.

The rearrangement joins TRBV19 to TRBJ2-7; the match to TRBD1 covers 9 bases. Germline V gene sequence: CDR1 LNHDA, CDR2 SQIVND (reference sequence). J was trimmed by 6 bases and V by 6 bases; bases with no gene match: 15. This CDR3 is 16 amino acids long. Here the CDR3 DNA reads TGTGCCAGTAGCCCTCGTACCCCGGACAGGGGTAGCGAGCAGTACTTC. Encoded protein: CASSPRTPDRGSEQYF.

This sequence joins TRBV5-1 and TRBJ1-2; no firm D call. Trimming took off 0 bases at V and 4 bases at J, with 13 bases between the two ends. Germline CDR1 is SGHRS and CDR2 is YFSETQ. This CDR3 region has 15 residues. The CDR3 bases are TGCGCCAGCAGCTTGGCAGGTGTCGACGGCTATGGCTACACCTTC. Translated: CASSLAGVDGYGYTF.

The chain recombines TRBV7-2 with TRBJ2-5; possible D gene TRBD1, 5 bases. The J call may be mistaken, given a closer DNA end match to TRBJ2-7. Germline V gives CDR1 SGHTA, CDR2 FQGNSA. This CDR3 spans 15 amino acids. The CDR3 reads CASSLVGQISYEQYF. In DNA form, the CDR3 reads TGTGCCAGCAGCTTAGTGGGGCAGATTTCCTACGAGCAGTACTTC.

The chain joins TRBV7-9 to TRBJ2-3; 8 nucleotides align to TRBD1. V shed 4 bases and J 2 bases; nucleotides not matched to a gene: 2. Germline-derived CDR1 and CDR2 are SEHNR and FQNEAQ (reference sequence). The CDR3 is made up of 14 amino acids. CDR3 nucleotides: TGTGCCAGCAGCTACAGGGGGAACACAGATACGCAGTATTTT. This gives the protein CASSYRGNTDTQYF.

The chain couples TRBV10-3 to TRBJ2-3; the D is unclear. V lost 5 bases, J lost 2 bases, and 14 bases lay in between. Germline loops: CDR1 ENHRY, CDR2 SYGVKD. There are 15 residues in the CDR3. The CDR3 nucleotides are TGTGCCATCAGTCGAACAGAAGAAGACACAGATACGCAGTATTTT. It is translated as CAISRTEEDTDTQYF.

V usage is TRBV7-9 and J usage is TRBJ2-1; TRBD2 might be the D (6 bases). V shed 5 bases and J shed 12 bases, with 17 bases lying between them. In germline, CDR1 is SEHNR, CDR2 FQNEAQ (reference sequence). This CDR3 has 13 residues. The CDR3 loop is CASSQAGTPGQFF. The CDR3 coding sequence is TGTGCCAGCAGCCAGGCCGGGACTCCGGGGCAGTTCTTC.

In the case of this clone: Distinct nucleotide sequences in the sample also encode this CDR3. This chain's CDR3 is CASSVQGDTGELFF. The CDR3 DNA reads TGTGCCAGCAGCGTACAGGGGGACACCGGGGAGCTGTTTTTT. The chain carries TRBV9 and TRBJ2-2; 7 nucleotides agree with TRBD1. CDR3 length equals 14 residues. Germline CDR1 SGDLS, CDR2 YYNGEE. The V segment lost 1 base and the J segment 3 bases; nucleotides outside the gene matches: 0.

V gene TRBV28 combines with J gene TRBJ1-3, with a tentative D call TRBD1 (5 bases). The germline gives CDR1 MDHEN, CDR2 SYDVKM. V lost 4 bases and J lost 4, with 11 bases in between. The CDR3 is 14 residues long. This chain's CDR3 is CASSSGPRGNTIYF. CDR3 bases: TGTGCCAGCAGTTCAGGGCCCAGAGGAAACACCATATATTTT.

This clone occurred a few times. This sequence joins TRBV30 and TRBJ1-1, with a possible D match to TRBD1 (6 bases). CDR1 is GTSNPN, CDR2 SVGIG, per germline (reference sequence). Trimming removed 5 bases at V and 4 bases at J, with 11 bases between. This CDR3 has 12 residues. DNA of the CDR3: TGTGCCTGGTTTACAGGGTTCACTGAAGCTTTCTTT. This encodes CAWFTGFTEAFF.

The chain carries TRBV5-6 and TRBJ1-5; TRBD1 matches at 7 bases. The CDR3 consists of 13 residues. Trimming removed 4 bases from V and 6 bases from J; junction bases left unmatched: 4. CDR1 SGHDT and CDR2 YYEEEE come from the germline V gene. This chain's CDR3 is CASSADRAQPQHF. The CDR3 DNA is TGTGCCAGCAGCGCCGACAGGGCTCAGCCCCAGCATTTT.

The V and J genes are TRBV2 and TRBJ1-1, with D maybe TRBD1 (5 bases). Deletions cut 1 base from V and 5 bases from J, with 17 bases between. Germline CDR1 SNHLY, CDR2 FYNNEI. The length of the CDR3 is 16 residues. The CDR3 DNA is TGTGCCAGCAGTGAAGGACTCGGGGCCGGAGGGACTGAAGCTTTCTTT. It is translated as CASSEGLGAGGTEAFF.

The rearrangement links TRBV7-2 to TRBJ1-6; 8 bases map to TRBD1. The germline V gene has CDR1 SGHTA and CDR2 FQGNSA. The junction had 11 bases not matched to a gene; V was cut back by 4 bases and J by 6 bases. The CDR3 has 17 amino acids. The CDR3 DNA reads TGTGCCAGCAGCTACCCCGGGACAGGCCTCTCTAATTCACCCCTCCACTTT. Residues: CASSYPGTGLSNSPLHF.

The rearrangement links TRBV7-8 to TRBJ2-2; 7 nucleotides align to TRBD2. The CDR3 covers 16 residues. V gave up 2 bases and J gave up 6 bases; unmatched junction bases: 9. The germline gives CDR1 SGHVS, CDR2 FQNEAQ. Here the CDR3 DNA reads TGTGCCAGCAGCTTAACTAGCGAAGGTTTGGCCGGGGAGCTGTTTTTT. Translating gives CASSLTSEGLAGELFF.

Notes on this clone: One end of the junction varies from germline; a read error may be responsible. The chain employs TRBV6-6 and TRBJ1-5; D is unresolved. The CDR3 has 16 residues. In germline, CDR1 is MNHNY, CDR2 SVGAGI (reference sequence). The CDR3 nucleotides read TGTGCCGGCAGCTTAGATGGGCGCCAAGTTAATCAGCCCCAGCATTTT. Translated: CAGSLDGRQVNQPQHF.

The genes are TRBV5-1 and TRBJ2-5; D perhaps matches TRBD2 (8 bases). The J call is uncertain, as TRBJ2-7 better fits the DNA end. Germline CDR1 is SGHRS and CDR2 is YFSETQ. The CDR3 has 14 residues. The DNA of the CDR3 is TGCGCCAGCAGTTACGGGAGGGGGCCCTACGAGCAGTACTTC. This gives the protein CASSYGRGPYEQYF.

This clone is a singleton in its sample. The gene calls are TRBV6-6 and TRBJ2-3; TRBD1 matches at 11 bases. The ends lost 8 bases at V and 4 bases at J; junction bases unmatched: 5. The germline CDR1 and CDR2 sequences are MNHNY and SVGAGI (reference sequence). CDR3 length: 14 amino acids. The CDR3 coding sequence is TGTGCCAGCGGGGACAGGGGGATTCCAGATACGCAGTATTTT. It translates to CASGDRGIPDTQYF.

This clone has only a few counts. The chain joins TRBV6-1 to TRBJ2-2, with D maybe TRBD1 (6 bases). Germline-derived CDR1 and CDR2 are MNHNS and SASEGT. CDR3 length equals 14 residues. The V gene lost 7 bases and the J gene lost 5 bases, with 14 bases spanning the gap. CDR3 nucleotides: TGTGCCAGCACTACAGGGAAATATACCGGGGAGCTGTTTTTT. As protein: CASTTGKYTGELFF.

CDR3 loop: CATSPAGLHTEAFF. For the CDR3, the DNA is TGTGCCACCAGTCCCGCAGGGCTGCACACTGAAGCTTTCTTT. The chain links TRBV15 to TRBJ1-1; possible D gene TRBD1, 5 bases. V was cut by 6 bases and J by 3 bases, with 14 bases left in between. This CDR3 is built from 14 residues. Germline CDR1 and CDR2: LNHNV and YYDKDF (reference sequence).

This clone was seen a few times. The chain has TRBV7-2 and TRBJ2-3, with D unclear. This CDR3 spans 14 amino acids. With 4 bases removed from V and 2 bases from J, the gap between germline ends came to 10 bases. The V gene's germline CDR1 is SGHTA and CDR2 FQGNSA. Here the CDR3 reads CASSSRHHTDTQYF. CDR3 DNA: TGTGCCAGCAGCTCCCGACACCACACAGATACGCAGTATTTT.

The J gene is TRBJ2-7, the V gene TRBV30, with a weak D call TRBD1 (6 bases). In germline, CDR1 is GTSNPN, CDR2 SVGIG (reference sequence). The ends were cut back, 0 bases at V and 6 bases at J, with 12 bases in the middle. CDR3 length: 13 amino acids. The CDR3 region is CAWSVLFRGEQYF. In DNA, the CDR3 is TGTGCCTGGAGTGTACTGTTCAGGGGCGAGCAGTACTTC.

This clone was detected a few times. This rearrangement joins TRBV4-3 to TRBJ1-4; 7 bases are a match to TRBD1. Germline V gives CDR1 LGHNA, CDR2 YSLEER. The CDR3 is made up of 15 amino acids. V lost 4 bases to trimming and J lost 3 bases; unmatched junction nucleotides: 5. CDR3 region: CASSPKGQPNEKLFF. For the CDR3, the DNA is TGCGCCAGCAGCCCGAAGGGACAGCCTAATGAAAAACTGTTTTTT.

J is TRBJ1-6 and V is TRBV7-2, with 7 bases aligning to TRBD1. The ends lost 4 bases at V and 0 bases at J; junction bases unmatched: 6. The CDR3 is 17 amino acids. From germline, CDR1 is SGHTA and CDR2 FQGNSA. CDR3 sequence: CASSSPGTVSYNSPLHF. The CDR3 bases are TGTGCCAGCAGCTCCCCCGGGACAGTCTCCTATAATTCACCCCTCCACTTT.

The V call is TRBV6-1, the J call TRBJ1-4, with TRBD1 matching 9 bases. This CDR3 has 15 residues. Germline CDR1 reads MNHNS; CDR2 reads SASEGT. Trimming took 5 bases from V and 8 from J; bases not matched to a gene: 9. DNA of the CDR3: TGTGCCAGCAGTAGGGGGACAGGGCCGGACGAAAAACTGTTTTTT. Amino acids: CASSRGTGPDEKLFF.

The J gene is TRBJ2-1, the V gene TRBV9; unclear D gene. Trimming stripped 5 bases from V and 5 bases from J, with 5 bases between. The CDR3 has 11 amino acids. The V gene's germline CDR1 is SGDLS and CDR2 YYNGEE. The chain's CDR3 is CASSRDNEQFF. CDR3 bases: TGTGCCAGCAGTCGGGACAATGAGCAGTTCTTC.